The 4 T cell receptor beta chains below come from one sample, sequenced in a study of T cells in Graves' hyperthyroidism and ophthalmopathy. RNA transcripts yielded amplified TCR beta CDR3 regions. The TCR CDR3 was amplified in a first-round RT-PCR using the HTBI primer set. MiXCR was run by TCRdb on the multiplex PCR reads, yielding one entry per CDR3 protein. The sample has approximately 480,000 distinct CDR3 sequences; about 20% are singletons. Sequencing was performed on blood. The source is a man between 18 and 29 years old with Graves' hyperthyroidism.

This clonotype was seen repeatedly, ten times or more. The chain links TRBV24-1 to TRBJ1-5; D is possibly TRBD1 (6 bases). The CDR3 has 16 amino acids. Germline V gene lookup returns CDR1 KGHDR and CDR2 SFDVKD. Deletions cut 3 bases from V and 4 bases from J, with 15 bases between. CDR3 sequence (DNA): TGTGCCACCAGTGATGTCACGGGGGGCTCGAATCAGCCCCAGCATTTT. Amino acid sequence: CATSDVTGGSNQPQHF.

Many counts were recorded for this clonotype. V gene TRBV24-1 combines with J gene TRBJ2-5, with a weak D call TRBD1 (6 bases). The V end was cut by 9 bases, the J end by 4 bases, with 17 bases between. CDR1 and CDR2 (germline): KGHDR, SFDVKD. The CDR3 consists of 14 residues. The CDR3 loop is CATSSTGLGETQYF. The CDR3 DNA reads TGTGCCACCTCTTCGACAGGCCTCGGAGAGACCCAGTACTTC.

At least ten counts were recorded for this clonotype. The rearrangement joins TRBV5-1 to TRBJ2-7; 9 bases align to TRBD1. V was pared by 2 bases and J by 6 bases, with 9 bases of the junction left unmatched. Germline-derived CDR1 and CDR2 are SGHRS and YFSETQ. This CDR3 is built from 15 residues. The DNA of the CDR3 is TGCGCCAGCAGCTTCGGGACAGGGAAAGGCTCCGAGCAGTACTTC. Its translation: CASSFGTGKGSEQYF.

This clonotype was recorded only once. The chain has TRBV28 and TRBJ2-7; 7 nucleotides line up with TRBD1. Looked up from germline, CDR1 is MDHEN and CDR2 is SYDVKM. The J segment lost 6 bases and the V segment lost 2 bases, leaving 10 bases of the junction unmatched. The CDR3 covers 15 residues. In DNA, the CDR3 is TGTGCCAGCAGTTTAGCGTCGACAGGGAATGGCGAGCAGTACTTC. Translated, it gives CASSLASTGNGEQYF. Complete variable domain (other parts from reference TRBV28 and TRBJ2-7): DVKVTQSSRYLVKRTGEKVFLECVQDMDHENMFWYRQDPGLGLRLIYFSYDVKMKEKGDIPEGYSVSREKKERFSLILESASTNQTSMYLCASSLASTGNGEQYFGPGTRLTVT.